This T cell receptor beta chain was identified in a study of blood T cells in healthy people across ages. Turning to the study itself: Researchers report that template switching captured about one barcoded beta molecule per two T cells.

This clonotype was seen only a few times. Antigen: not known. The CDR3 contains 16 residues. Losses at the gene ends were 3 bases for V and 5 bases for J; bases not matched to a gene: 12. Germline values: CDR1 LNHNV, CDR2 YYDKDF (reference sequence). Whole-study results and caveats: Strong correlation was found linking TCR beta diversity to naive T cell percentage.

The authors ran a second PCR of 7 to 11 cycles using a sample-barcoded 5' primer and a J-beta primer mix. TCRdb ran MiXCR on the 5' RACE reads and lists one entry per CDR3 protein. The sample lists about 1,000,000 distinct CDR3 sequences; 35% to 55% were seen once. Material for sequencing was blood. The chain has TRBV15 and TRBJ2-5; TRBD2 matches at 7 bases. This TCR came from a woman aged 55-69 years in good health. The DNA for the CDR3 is TGTGCCACCAGCAGGTTGGTGAAGGGAGGGATGGAGACCCAGTACTTC. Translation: CATSRLVKGGMETQYF.